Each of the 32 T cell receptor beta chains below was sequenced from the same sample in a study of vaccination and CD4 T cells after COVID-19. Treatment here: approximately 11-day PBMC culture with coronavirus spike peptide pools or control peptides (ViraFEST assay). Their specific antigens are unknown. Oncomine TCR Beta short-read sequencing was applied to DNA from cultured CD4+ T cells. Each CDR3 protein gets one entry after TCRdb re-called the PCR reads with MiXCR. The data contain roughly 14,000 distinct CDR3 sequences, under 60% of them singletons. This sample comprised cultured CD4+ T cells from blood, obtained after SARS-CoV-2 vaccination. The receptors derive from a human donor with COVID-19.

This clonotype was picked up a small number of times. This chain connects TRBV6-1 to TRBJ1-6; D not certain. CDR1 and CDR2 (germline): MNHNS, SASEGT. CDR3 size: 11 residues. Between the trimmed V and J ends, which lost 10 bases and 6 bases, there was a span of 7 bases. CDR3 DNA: TGTGCCACACAGACTAATTCACCCCTCCACTTT. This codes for CATQTNSPLHF.

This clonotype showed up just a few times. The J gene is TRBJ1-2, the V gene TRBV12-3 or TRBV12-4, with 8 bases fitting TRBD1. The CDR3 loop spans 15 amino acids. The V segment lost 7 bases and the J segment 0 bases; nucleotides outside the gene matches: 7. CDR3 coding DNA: TGTGCCAGCACCGGACGGACAGGGACTAACTATGGCTACACCTTC. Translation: CASTGRTGTNYGYTF.

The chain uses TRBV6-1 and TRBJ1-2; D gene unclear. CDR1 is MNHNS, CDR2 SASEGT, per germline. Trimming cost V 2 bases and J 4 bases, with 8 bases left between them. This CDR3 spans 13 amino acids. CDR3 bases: TGTGCCAGCAGTGAAAGTGGTACCTATGGCTACACCTTC. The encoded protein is CASSESGTYGYTF.

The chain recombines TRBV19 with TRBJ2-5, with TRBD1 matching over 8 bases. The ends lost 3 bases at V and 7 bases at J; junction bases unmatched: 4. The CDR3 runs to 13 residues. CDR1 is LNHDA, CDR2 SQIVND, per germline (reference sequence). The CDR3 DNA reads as TGTGCCAGTAGTATCGACAGGGGAGTGACCCAGTACTTC. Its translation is CASSIDRGVTQYF. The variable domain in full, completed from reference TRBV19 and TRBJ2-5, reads DGGITQSPKYLFRKEGQNVTLSCEQNLNHDAMYWYRQDPGQGLRLIYYSQIVNDFQKGDIAEGYSVSREKKESFPLTVTSAQKNPTAFYLCASSIDRGVTQYFGPGTRLLVL.

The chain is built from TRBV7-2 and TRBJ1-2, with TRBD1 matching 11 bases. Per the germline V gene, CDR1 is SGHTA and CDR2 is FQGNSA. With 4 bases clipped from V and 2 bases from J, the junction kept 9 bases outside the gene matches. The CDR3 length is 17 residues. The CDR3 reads CASSSGQGALGNYGYTF. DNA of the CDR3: TGTGCCAGCAGCTCAGGACAGGGGGCGCTGGGGAACTATGGCTACACCTTC.

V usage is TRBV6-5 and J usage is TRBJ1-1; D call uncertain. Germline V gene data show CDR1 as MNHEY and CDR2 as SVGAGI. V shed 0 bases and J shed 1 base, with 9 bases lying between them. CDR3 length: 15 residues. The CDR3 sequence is CASSYSIDGNTEAFF. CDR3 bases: TGTGCCAGCAGTTACTCGATCGACGGGAACACTGAAGCTTTCTTT.

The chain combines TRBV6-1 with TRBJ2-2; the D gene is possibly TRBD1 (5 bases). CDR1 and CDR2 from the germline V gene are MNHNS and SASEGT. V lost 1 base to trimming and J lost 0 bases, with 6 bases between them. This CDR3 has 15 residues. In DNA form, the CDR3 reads TGTGCCAGCAGTGAAGGGACACCGAACACCGGGGAGCTGTTTTTT. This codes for CASSEGTPNTGELFF.

The CDR3 DNA sequence: TGTGCCAGCAGTTACGCGGGGGTGAACACCGGGGAGCTGTTTTTT. Amino acids: CASSYAGVNTGELFF. The chain joins TRBV6-2 or TRBV6-3 to TRBJ2-2, with 7 bases that match TRBD2. This CDR3 is 15 amino acids long. The V gene end was trimmed by 2 bases and the J gene end by 1 base; junction bases not matched to a gene: 1. The V gene's germline CDR1 is MNHEY and CDR2 SVGEGT.

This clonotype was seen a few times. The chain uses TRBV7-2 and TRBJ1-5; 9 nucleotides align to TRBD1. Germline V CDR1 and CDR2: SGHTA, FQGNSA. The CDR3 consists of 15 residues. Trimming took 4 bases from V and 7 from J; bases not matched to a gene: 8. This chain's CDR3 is CASSSQQGAWQPQHF. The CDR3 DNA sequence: TGTGCCAGCAGCTCCCAACAGGGGGCCTGGCAGCCCCAGCATTTT.

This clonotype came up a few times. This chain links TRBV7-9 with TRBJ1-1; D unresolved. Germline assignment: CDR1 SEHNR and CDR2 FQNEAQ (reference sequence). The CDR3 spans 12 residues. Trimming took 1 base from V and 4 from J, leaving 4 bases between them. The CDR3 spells CASSLESTEAFF. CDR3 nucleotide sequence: TGTGCCAGCAGCTTAGAGTCCACTGAAGCTTTCTTT.

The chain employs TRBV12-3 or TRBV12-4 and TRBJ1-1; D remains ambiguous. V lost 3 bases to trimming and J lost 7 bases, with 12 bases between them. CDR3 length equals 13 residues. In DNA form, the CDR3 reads TGTGCCAGCAGTTTGAGGGCGGGCGGTGAAGCTTTCTTT. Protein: CASSLRAGGEAFF.

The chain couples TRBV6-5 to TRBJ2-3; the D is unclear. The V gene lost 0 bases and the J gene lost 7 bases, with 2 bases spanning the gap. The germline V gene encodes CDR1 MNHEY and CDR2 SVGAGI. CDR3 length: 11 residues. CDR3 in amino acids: CASSYSNTQYF. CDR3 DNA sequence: TGTGCCAGCAGTTACTCGAATACGCAGTATTTT.

The CDR3 loop reads CASSETSGSYNEQFF. The CDR3 DNA reads as TGTGCCAGTAGTGAGACTAGCGGCTCCTACAATGAGCAGTTCTTC. The chain combines TRBV19 with TRBJ2-1; 9 bases are shared with TRBD2. V lost 5 bases and J lost 0; bases outside the gene matches: 2. The CDR3 consists of 15 residues. CDR1 is LNHDA and CDR2 is SQIVND in the germline V gene (reference sequence).

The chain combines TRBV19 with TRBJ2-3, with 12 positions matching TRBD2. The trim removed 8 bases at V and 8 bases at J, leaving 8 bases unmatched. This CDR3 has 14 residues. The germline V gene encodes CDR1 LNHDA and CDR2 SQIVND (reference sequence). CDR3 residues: CASSGLAGSATQYF. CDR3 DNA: TGTGCCAGTTCCGGACTAGCGGGGTCCGCTACGCAGTATTTT.

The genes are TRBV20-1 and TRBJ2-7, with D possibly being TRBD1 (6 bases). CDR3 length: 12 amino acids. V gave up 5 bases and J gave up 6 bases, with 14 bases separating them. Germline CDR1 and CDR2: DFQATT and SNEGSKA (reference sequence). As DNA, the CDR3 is TGCAGTGCTGGGTCAGGGGCGGGCGAGCAGTACTTC. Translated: CSAGSGAGEQYF.

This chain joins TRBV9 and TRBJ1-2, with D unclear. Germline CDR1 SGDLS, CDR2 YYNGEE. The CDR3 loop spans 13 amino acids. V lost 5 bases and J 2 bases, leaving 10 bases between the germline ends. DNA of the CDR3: TGTGCCAGCAGTCTTGACTGGAACTATGGCTACACCTTC. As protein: CASSLDWNYGYTF.

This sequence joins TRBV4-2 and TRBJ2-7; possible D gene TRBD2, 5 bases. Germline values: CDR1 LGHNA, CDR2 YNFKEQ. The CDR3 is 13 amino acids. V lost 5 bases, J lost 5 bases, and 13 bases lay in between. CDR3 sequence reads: CASSEPPGNEQYF. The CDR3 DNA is TGTGCCAGCAGCGAACCTCCGGGGAACGAGCAGTACTTC.

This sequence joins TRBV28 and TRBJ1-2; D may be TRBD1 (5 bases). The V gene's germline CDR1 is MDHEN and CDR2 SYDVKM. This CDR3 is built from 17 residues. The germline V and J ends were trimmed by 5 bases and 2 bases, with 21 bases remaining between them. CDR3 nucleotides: TGTGCCAGCAGTCAACTATTCCCCGGGCAGGGAAACTATGGCTACACCTTC. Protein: CASSQLFPGQGNYGYTF.

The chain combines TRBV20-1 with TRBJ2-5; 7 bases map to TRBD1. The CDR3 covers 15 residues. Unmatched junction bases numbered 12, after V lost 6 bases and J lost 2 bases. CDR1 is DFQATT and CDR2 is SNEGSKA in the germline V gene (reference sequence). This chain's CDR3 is CSASSTGTAQETQYF. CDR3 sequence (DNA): TGCAGTGCCAGTTCGACCGGGACAGCACAAGAGACCCAGTACTTC.

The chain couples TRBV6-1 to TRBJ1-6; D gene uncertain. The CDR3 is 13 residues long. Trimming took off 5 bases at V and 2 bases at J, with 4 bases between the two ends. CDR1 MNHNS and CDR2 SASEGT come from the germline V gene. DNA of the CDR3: TGTGCCAGCAGTCCCACCTATAATTCACCCCTCCACTTT. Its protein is CASSPTYNSPLHF.

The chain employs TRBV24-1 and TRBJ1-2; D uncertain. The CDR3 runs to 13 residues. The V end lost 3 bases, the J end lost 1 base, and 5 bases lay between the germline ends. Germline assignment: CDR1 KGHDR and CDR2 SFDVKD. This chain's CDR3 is CATSDEGNYGYTF. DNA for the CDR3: TGTGCCACCAGTGATGAGGGTAACTATGGCTACACCTTC.

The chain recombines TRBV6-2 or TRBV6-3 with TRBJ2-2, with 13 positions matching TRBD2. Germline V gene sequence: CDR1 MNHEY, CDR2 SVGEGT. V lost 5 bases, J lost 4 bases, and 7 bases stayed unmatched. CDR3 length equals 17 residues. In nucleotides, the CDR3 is TGTGCCAGCAGTACTAGCGGGGGGGCCTTTCCCACCGGGGAGCTGTTTTTT. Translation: CASSTSGGAFPTGELFF.

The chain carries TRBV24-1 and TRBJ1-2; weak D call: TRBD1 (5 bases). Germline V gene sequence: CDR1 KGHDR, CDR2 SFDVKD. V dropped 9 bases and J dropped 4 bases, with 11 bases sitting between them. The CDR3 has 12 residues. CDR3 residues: CATAGGTYGYTF. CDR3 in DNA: TGTGCCACCGCGGGGGGGACCTATGGCTACACCTTC.

The CDR3 nucleotides read TGTGCCATTGGAGGGGGCGCGGGGCAGCCCCAGCATTTT. Translated: CAIGGGAGQPQHF. V is TRBV6-1 and J is TRBJ1-5; 7 positions match TRBD1. Trimming removed 10 bases from V and 7 bases from J; junction bases left unmatched: 10. Germline CDR1 MNHNS, CDR2 SASEGT. The CDR3 length is 13 residues.

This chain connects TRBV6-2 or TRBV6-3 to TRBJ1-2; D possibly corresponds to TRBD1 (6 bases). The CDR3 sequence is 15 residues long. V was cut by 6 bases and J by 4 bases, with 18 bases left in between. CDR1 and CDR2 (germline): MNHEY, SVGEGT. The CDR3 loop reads CASSLDSGLSYGYTF. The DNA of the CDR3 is TGTGCCAGCAGCTTGGACAGTGGATTGAGCTATGGCTACACCTTC.

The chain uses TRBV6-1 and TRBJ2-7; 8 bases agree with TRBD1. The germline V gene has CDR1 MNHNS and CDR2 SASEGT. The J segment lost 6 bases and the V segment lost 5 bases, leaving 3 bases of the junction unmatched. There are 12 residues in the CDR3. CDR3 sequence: CASSITGGEQYF. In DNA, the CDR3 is TGTGCCAGCAGTATAACAGGGGGCGAGCAGTACTTC.

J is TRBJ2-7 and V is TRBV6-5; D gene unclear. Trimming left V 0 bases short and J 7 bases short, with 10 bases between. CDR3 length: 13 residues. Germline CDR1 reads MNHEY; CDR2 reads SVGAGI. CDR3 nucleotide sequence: TGTGCCAGCAGTTACTCATTCGCTGGGGAGCAGTACTTC. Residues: CASSYSFAGEQYF.

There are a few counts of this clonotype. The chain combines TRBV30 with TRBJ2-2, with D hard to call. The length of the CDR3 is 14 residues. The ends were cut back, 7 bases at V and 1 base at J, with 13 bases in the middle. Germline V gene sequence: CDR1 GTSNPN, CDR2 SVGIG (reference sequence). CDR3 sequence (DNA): TGTGCCTACAGTGGCGAGTGGAACACCGGGGAGCTGTTTTTT. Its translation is CAYSGEWNTGELFF. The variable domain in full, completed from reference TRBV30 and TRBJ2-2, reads SQTIHQWPATLVQPVGSPLSLECTVEGTSNPNLYWYRQAAGRGLQLLFYSVGIGQISSEVPQNLSASRPQDRQFILSSKKLLLSDSGFYLCAYSGEWNTGELFFGEGSRLTVL.

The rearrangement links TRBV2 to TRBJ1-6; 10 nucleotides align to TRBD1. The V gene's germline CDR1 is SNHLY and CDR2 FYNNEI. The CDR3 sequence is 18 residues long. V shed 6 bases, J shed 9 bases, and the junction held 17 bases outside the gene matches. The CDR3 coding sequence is TGTGCCAGCAGGAGGGACCGACAGGGGGCGCTTGGTAGTTCACCCCTCCACTTT. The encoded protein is CASRRDRQGALGSSPLHF. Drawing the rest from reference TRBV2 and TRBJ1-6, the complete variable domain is EPEVTQTPSHQVTQMGQEVILRCVPISNHLYFYWYRQILGQKVEFLVSFYNNEISEKSEIFDDQFSVERPDGSNFTLKIRSTKLEDSAMYFCASRRDRQGALGSSPLHFGNGTRLTVT.

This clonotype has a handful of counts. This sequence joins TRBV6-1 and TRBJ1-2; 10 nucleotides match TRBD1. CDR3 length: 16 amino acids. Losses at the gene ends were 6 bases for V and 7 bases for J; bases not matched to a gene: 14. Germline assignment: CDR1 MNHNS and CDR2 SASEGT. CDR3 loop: CASRPLAGTGDRGYTF. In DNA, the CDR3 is TGTGCCAGCAGGCCTTTAGCCGGGACAGGGGATCGTGGCTACACCTTC.

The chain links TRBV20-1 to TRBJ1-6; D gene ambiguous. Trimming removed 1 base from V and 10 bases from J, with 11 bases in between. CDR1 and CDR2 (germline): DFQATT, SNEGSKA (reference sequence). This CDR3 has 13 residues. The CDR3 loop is CSARGGEGSPLHF. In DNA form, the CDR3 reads TGCAGTGCTAGAGGAGGTGAGGGCTCACCCCTCCACTTT.

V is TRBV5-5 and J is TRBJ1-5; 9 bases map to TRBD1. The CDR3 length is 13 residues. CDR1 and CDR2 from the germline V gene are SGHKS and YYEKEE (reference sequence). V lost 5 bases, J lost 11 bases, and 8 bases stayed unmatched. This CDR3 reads CASSPLGTGSQHF. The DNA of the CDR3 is TGTGCCAGCAGTCCCTTAGGGACAGGGTCCCAGCATTTT.